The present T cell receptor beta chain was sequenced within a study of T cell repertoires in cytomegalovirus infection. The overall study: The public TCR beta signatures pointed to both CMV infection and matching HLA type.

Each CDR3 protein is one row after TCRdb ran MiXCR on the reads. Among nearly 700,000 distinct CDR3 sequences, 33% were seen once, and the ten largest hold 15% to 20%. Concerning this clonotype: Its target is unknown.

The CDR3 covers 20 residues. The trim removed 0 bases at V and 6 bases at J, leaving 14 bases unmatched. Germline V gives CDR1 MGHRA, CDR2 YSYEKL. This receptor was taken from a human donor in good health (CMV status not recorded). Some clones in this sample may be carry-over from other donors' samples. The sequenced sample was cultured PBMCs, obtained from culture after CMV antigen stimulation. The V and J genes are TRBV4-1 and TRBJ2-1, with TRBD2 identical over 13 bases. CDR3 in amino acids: CASSQDLVGTSGMSGNEQFF. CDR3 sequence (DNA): TGCGCCAGCAGCCAAGATTTGGTGGGGACTAGCGGGATGTCAGGCAATGAGCAGTTCTTC.